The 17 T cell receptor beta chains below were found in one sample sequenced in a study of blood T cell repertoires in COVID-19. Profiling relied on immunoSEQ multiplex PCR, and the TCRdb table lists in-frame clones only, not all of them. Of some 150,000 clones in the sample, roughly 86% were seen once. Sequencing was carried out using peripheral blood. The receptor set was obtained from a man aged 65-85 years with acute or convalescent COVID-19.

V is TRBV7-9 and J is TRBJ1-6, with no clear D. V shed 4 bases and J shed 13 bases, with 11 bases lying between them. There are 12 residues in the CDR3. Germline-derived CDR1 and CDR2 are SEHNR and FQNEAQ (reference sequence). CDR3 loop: CASSSVVVPLHF. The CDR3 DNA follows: TGTGCCAGCAGCTCCGTTGTCGTCCCCCTCCACTTT. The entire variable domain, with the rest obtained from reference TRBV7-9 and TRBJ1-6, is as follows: DTGVSQNPRHKITKRGQNVTFRCDPISEHNRLYWYRQTLGQGPEFLTYFQNEAQLEKSRLLSDRFSAERPKGSFSTLEIQRTEQGDSAMYLCASSSVVVPLHFGNGTRLTVT.

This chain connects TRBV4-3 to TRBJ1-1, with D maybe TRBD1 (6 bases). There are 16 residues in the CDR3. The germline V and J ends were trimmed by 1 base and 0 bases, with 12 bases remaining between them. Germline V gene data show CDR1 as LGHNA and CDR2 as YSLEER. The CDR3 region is CASSQVRRTVNTEAFF. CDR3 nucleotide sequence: TGCGCCAGCAGCCAAGTCCGGCGGACAGTGAACACTGAAGCTTTCTTT.

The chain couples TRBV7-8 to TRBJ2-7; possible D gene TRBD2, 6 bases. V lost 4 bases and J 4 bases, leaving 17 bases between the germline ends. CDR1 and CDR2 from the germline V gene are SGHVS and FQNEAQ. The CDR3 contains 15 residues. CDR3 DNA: TGTGCCAGCAGCTCGGGGGTTTTCTGGCGGTACGAGCAGTACTTC. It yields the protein CASSSGVFWRYEQYF.

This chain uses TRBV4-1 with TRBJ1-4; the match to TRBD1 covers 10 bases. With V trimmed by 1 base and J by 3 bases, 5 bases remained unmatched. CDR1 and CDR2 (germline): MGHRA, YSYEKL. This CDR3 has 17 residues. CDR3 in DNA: TGCGCCAGCAGCCAAGCCCCCGGGACAGGGGCTAATGAAAAACTGTTTTTT. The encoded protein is CASSQAPGTGANEKLFF.

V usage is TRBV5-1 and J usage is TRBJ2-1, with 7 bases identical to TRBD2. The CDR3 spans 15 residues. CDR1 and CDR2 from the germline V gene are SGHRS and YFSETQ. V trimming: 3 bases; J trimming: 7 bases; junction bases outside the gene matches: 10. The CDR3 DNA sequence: TGCGCCAGCAGCTGGGCGGCGGGAGTGGAGAATGAGCAGTTCTTC. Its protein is CASSWAAGVENEQFF.

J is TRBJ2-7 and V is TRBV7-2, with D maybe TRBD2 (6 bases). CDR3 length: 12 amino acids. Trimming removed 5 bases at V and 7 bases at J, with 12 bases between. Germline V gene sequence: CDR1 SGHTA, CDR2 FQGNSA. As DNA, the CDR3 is TGTGCCAGCAGCAGGGCGGCGGGGGAGCAGTACTTC. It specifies CASSRAAGEQYF.

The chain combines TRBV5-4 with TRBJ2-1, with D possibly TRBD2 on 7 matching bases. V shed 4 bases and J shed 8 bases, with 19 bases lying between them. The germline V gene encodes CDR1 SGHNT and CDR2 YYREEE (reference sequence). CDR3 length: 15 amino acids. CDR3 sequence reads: CASSRGGQGLDEQFF. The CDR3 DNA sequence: TGTGCCAGCAGCAGGGGGGGCCAGGGATTAGATGAGCAGTTCTTC.

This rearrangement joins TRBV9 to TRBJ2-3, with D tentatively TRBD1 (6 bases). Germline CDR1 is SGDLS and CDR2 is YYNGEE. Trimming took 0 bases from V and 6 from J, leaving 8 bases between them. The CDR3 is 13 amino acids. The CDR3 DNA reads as TGTGCCAGCAGCGTAGGGACAGCGGATACGCAGTATTTT. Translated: CASSVGTADTQYF.

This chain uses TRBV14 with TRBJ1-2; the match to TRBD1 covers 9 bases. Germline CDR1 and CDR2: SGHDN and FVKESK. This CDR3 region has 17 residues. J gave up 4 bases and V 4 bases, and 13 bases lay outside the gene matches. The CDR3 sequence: CASSRQGDSLGSYGYTF. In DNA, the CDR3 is TGTGCCAGCAGCCGACAGGGGGATTCTCTTGGGAGCTATGGCTACACCTTC.

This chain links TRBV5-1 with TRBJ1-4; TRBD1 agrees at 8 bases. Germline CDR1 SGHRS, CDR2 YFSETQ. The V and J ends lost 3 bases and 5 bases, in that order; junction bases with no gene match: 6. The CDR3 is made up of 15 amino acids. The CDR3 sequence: CASSSQGQGNEKLFF. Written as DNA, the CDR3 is TGCGCCAGCAGCTCCCAAGGACAGGGAAATGAAAAACTGTTTTTT. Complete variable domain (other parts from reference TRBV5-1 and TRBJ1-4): KAGVTQTPRYLIKTRGQQVTLSCSPISGHRSVSWYQQTPGQGLQFLFEYFSETQRNKGNFPGRFSGRQFSNSRSEMNVSTLELGDSALYLCASSSQGQGNEKLFFGSGTQLSVL.

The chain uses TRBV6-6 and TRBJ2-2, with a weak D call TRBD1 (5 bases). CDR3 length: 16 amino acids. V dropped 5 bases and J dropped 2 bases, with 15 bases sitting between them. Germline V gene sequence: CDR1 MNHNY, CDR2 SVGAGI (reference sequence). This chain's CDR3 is CASSSSRAINTGELFF. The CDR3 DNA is TGTGCCAGCAGTAGCTCCAGGGCAATTAACACCGGGGAGCTGTTTTTT.

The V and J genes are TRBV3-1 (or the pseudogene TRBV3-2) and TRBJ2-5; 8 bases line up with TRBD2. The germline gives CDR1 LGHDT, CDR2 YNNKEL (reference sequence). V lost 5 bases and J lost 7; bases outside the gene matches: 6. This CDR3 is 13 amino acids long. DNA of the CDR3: TGTGCCAGCAGCTCCGTAGCGGGGCGGACCCAGTACTTC. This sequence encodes CASSSVAGRTQYF.

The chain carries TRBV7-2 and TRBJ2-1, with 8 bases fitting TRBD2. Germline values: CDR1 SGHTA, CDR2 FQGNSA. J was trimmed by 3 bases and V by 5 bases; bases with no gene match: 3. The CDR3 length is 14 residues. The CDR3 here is CASSERGSYNEQFF. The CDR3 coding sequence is TGTGCCAGCAGCGAGCGGGGGAGCTACAATGAGCAGTTCTTC.

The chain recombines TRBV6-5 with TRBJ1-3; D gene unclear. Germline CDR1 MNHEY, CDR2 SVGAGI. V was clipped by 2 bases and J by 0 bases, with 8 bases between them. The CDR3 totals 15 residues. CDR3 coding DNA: TGTGCCAGCAGTTACACCCAGTTCTCTGGAAACACCATATATTTT. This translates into CASSYTQFSGNTIYF.

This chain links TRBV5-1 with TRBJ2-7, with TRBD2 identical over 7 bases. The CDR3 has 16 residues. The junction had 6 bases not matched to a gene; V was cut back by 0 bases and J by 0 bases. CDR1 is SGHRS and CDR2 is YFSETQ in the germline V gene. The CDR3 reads CASSLDSGLSSYEQYF. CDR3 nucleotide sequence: TGCGCCAGCAGCTTGGATAGCGGGTTGAGCTCCTACGAGCAGTACTTC.

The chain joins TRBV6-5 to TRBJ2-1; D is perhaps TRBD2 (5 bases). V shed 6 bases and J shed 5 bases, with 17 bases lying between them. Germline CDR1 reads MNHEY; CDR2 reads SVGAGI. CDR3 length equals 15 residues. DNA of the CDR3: TGTGCCAGCAGCCCGACTACCCCAAGAGACAATGAGCAGTTCTTC. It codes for CASSPTTPRDNEQFF.

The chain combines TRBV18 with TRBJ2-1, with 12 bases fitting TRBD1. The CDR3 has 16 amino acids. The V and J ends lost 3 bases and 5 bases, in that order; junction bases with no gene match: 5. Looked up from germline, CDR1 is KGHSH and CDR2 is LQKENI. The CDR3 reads CASSPWDRGQDNEQFF. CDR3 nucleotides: TGTGCCAGCTCACCTTGGGACAGGGGGCAGGACAATGAGCAGTTCTTC.